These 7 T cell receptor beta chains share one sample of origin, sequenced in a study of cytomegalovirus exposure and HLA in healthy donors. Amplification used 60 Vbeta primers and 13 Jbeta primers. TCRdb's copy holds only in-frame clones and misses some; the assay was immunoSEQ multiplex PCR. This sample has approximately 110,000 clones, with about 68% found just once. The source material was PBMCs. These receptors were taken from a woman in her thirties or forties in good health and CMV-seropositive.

The CDR3 loop is CASTVNSPLHF. The CDR3, as DNA: TGTGCCAGCACGGTAAATTCACCCCTCCACTTT. The genes are TRBV2 and TRBJ1-6; D is unclear. With 7 bases removed from V and 7 bases from J, the gap between germline ends came to 5 bases. Germline-derived CDR1 and CDR2 are SNHLY and FYNNEI. The length of the CDR3 is 11 residues.

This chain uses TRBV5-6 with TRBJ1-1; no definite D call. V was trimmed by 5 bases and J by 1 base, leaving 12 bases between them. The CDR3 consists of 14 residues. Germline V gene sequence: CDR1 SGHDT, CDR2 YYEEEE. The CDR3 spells CASRWRWGNTEAFF. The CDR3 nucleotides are TGTGCCAGCAGATGGAGGTGGGGGAACACTGAAGCTTTCTTT.

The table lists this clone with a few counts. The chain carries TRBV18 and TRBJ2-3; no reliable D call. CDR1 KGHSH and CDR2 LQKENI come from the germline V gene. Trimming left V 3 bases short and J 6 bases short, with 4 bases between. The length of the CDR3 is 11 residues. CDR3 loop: CASSPRDTQYF. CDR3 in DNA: TGTGCCAGCTCACCGCGCGATACGCAGTATTTT.

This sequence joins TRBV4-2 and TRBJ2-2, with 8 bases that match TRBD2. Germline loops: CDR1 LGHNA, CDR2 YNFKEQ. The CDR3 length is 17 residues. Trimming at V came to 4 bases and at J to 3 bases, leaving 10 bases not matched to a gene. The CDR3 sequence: CASSPSLAGSYTGELFF. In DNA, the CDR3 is TGTGCCAGCAGCCCTTCTTTAGCGGGATCATACACCGGGGAGCTGTTTTTT.

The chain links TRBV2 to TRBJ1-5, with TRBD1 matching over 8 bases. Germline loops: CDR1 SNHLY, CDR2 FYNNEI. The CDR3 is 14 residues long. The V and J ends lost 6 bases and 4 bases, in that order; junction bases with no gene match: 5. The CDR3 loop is CASRGQGENQPQHF. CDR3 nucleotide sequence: TGTGCCAGCAGAGGACAGGGTGAGAATCAGCCCCAGCATTTT.

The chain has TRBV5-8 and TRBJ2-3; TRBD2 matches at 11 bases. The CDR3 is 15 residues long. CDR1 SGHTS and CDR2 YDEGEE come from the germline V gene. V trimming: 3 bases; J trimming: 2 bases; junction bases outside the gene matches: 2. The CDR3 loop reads CASSSGLADTDTQYF. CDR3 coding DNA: TGTGCCAGCAGCTCGGGACTAGCGGACACAGATACGCAGTATTTT. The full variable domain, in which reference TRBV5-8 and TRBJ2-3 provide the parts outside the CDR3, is EAGVTQSPTHLIKTRGQQATLRCSPISGHTSVYWYQQALGLGLQFLLWYDEGEERNRGNFPPRFSGRQFPNYSSELNVNALELEDSALYLCASSSGLADTDTQYFGPGTRLTVL.

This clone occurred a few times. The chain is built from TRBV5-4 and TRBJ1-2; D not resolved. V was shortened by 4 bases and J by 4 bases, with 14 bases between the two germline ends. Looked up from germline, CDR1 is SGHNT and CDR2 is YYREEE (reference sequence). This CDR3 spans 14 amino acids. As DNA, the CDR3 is TGTGCCAGCAGCCCGTACCGGGGAGGCTATGGCTACACCTTC. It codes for CASSPYRGGYGYTF.